These 20 T cell receptor beta chains originate from one sample sequenced in a study of EBV T-cell therapy then PD-1 blockade in nasopharyngeal carcinoma. Treatment meaning: AdE1-LMPpoly-expanded autologous EBV-specific T-cell therapy followed by anti-PD-1 nivolumab. These receptors' targets are unknown. The repertoire was sequenced with immunoSEQ multiplex PCR; TCRdb's copy has only in-frame clones and lacks some. The data show about 20,000 clones, over 65% seen once. This material consisted of CD8+ T cells from blood, taken at day -245 from a patient whose treatment included autologous EBV-specific T cells and nivolumab. The receptor source for this set is a man aged 40-49 years with nasopharyngeal carcinoma.

This rearrangement joins TRBV4-1 to TRBJ2-3; TRBD1 might be the D (6 bases). The CDR3 runs 16 residues. V lost 1 base to trimming and J lost 4 bases, with 15 bases between them. CDR1 and CDR2 (germline): MGHRA, YSYEKL. The CDR3 is CASSQGGLGAADTQYF. The CDR3 region has the DNA TGCGCCAGCAGCCAAGGAGGGTTGGGGGCAGCAGATACGCAGTATTTT.

In the case of this clone: A junction end diverges from the germline sequence, so it may reflect a read error. This specimen includes other DNA sequences encoding the same CDR3. The chain recombines TRBV6-4 with TRBJ1-6, with 7 bases lining up with TRBD1. The length of the CDR3 is 15 residues. Germline V CDR1 and CDR2: MRHNA, SNTAGT. CDR3 sequence reads: CASSPGQGGNSPLHF. The CDR3 DNA reads TGTGCCAGCAGCCCGGGACAAGGGGGCAATTCACCTCTCCACTTT.

V is TRBV21-1 and J is TRBJ1-2. TRBV21-1 is a pseudogene. This CDR3 region has 14 residues. CDR3 amino acids: CASSKAGGLYGYTF. The CDR3 region has the DNA TGTGCCAGCAGCAAAGCGGGAGGACTCTATGGCTACACCTTC.

This chain connects TRBV9 to TRBJ1-6; possible D gene TRBD1, 5 bases. Trimming pared 0 bases from V and 9 bases from J, leaving 10 bases between. The CDR3 has 14 amino acids. Per the germline V gene, CDR1 is SGDLS and CDR2 is YYNGEE. The CDR3 spells CASSVGGVGSPLHF. DNA of the CDR3: TGTGCCAGCAGCGTAGGAGGGGTGGGTTCACCCCTCCACTTT. Using reference TRBV9 and TRBJ1-6 for the parts outside the CDR3, the full variable domain is DSGVTQTPKHLITATGQRVTLRCSPRSGDLSVYWYQQSLDQGLQFLIQYYNGEERAKGNILERFSAQQFPDLHSELNLSSLELGDSALYFCASSVGGVGSPLHFGNGTRLTVT.

This sequence joins TRBV10-2 and TRBJ1-4; no clear D. V gave up 0 bases and J gave up 8 bases, with 10 bases separating them. The germline gives CDR1 WSHSY, CDR2 SAAADI. The CDR3 spans 14 residues. Here the CDR3 reads CASSESRVLEKLFF. In DNA form, the CDR3 reads TGCGCCAGCAGTGAGTCCCGCGTTCTGGAAAAACTGTTTTTT.

This clone was seen once. The gene calls are TRBV29-1 and TRBJ2-2, with a weak D call TRBD2 (6 bases). There are 14 residues in the CDR3. Trimming cost V 7 bases and J 5 bases, with 17 bases left between them. CDR1 is SQVTM, CDR2 ANQGSEA, per germline. CDR3 protein: CSGVGEAWTGELFF. For the CDR3, the DNA is TGCAGCGGGGTGGGGGAGGCCTGGACCGGGGAGCTGTTTTTT.

The rearrangement uses TRBV13 and TRBJ1-1, with D unclear. Deletions cut 4 bases from V and 7 bases from J, with 7 bases between. The CDR3 extends over 11 amino acids. CDR1 is PRHDT and CDR2 is FYEKMQ in the germline V gene (reference sequence). CDR3 nucleotides: TGTGCCAGCAGCTATGTCGGTGAAGCTTTCTTT. Translated: CASSYVGEAFF. The variable domain in full, completed from reference TRBV13 and TRBJ1-1, reads AAGVIQSPRHLIKEKRETATLKCYPIPRHDTVYWYQQGPGQDPQFLISFYEKMQSDKGSIPDRFSAQQFSDYHSELNMSSLELGDSALYFCASSYVGEAFFGQGTRLTVV.

The sample holds one count of this clone. The CDR3 sequence is CASGQFPEAFF. As DNA, the CDR3 is TGTGCCAGCGGACAGTTCCCTGAAGCTTTCTTT. The chain is built from TRBV6-1 and TRBJ1-1; D might be TRBD1 (6 bases). Trimming took off 8 bases at V and 6 bases at J, with 10 bases between the two ends. CDR1 is MNHNS and CDR2 is SASEGT in the germline V gene. This CDR3 spans 11 amino acids.

This clone was observed a handful of times. The chain employs TRBV4-3 and TRBJ2-3, with no clear D. Germline V lookup: CDR1 LGHNA, CDR2 YSLEER. This CDR3 spans 14 amino acids. Trimming cost V 2 bases and J 0 bases, with 6 bases left between them. Here the CDR3 DNA reads TGCGCCAGCAGCCAACTCGCTAGCACAGATACGCAGTATTTT. It encodes CASSQLASTDTQYF.

The gene calls are TRBV6-4 and TRBJ2-3, with D perhaps TRBD1 or TRBD2 (6 bases each). Germline lookup yields CDR1 MRHNA and CDR2 SNTAGT. The CDR3 has 15 residues. Deletions cut 6 bases from V and 2 bases from J, with 15 bases between. The chain's CDR3 is CASSPGEASTDTQYF. In DNA form, the CDR3 reads TGTGCCAGCAGCCCAGGGGAGGCGTCCACAGATACGCAGTATTTT.

This sequence joins TRBV25-1 and TRBJ2-7, with 7 bases fitting TRBD2. V gave up 6 bases and J gave up 0 bases; unmatched junction bases: 14. This CDR3 region has 17 residues. Per the germline V gene, CDR1 is MGHDK and CDR2 is SYGVNS. CDR3 in amino acids: CASRGEGPKPLSYEQYF. The CDR3 DNA sequence: TGTGCCAGCAGGGGGGAGGGACCTAAACCCCTCTCCTACGAGCAGTACTTC.

The V and J genes are TRBV6-4 and TRBJ2-2, with D possibly TRBD2 on 6 matching bases. The CDR3 consists of 15 residues. The ends were cut back, 2 bases at V and 3 bases at J, with 10 bases in the middle. CDR1 and CDR2 from the germline V gene are MRHNA and SNTAGT. The chain's CDR3 is CASSDRTGDTGELFF. As DNA, the CDR3 is TGTGCCAGCAGTGACCGTACGGGGGACACCGGGGAGCTGTTTTTT.

The chain employs TRBV5-1 and TRBJ2-7; D is uncertain. This CDR3 is 12 amino acids long. Trimming took 7 bases from V and 2 from J, leaving 10 bases between them. Germline lookup yields CDR1 SGHRS and CDR2 YFSETQ. The DNA of the CDR3 is TGCGCCAGCTCAGGTGGGACCTACGAGCAGTACTTC. Protein: CASSGGTYEQYF. The full variable domain, rest sourced from reference TRBV5-1 and TRBJ2-7, is KAGVTQTPRYLIKTRGQQVTLSCSPISGHRSVSWYQQTPGQGLQFLFEYFSETQRNKGNFPGRFSGRQFSNSRSEMNVSTLELGDSALYLCASSGGTYEQYFGPGTRLTVT.

This chain connects TRBV2 to TRBJ1-5; D may be TRBD1 (6 bases). This CDR3 has 15 residues. The V end lost 6 bases, the J end lost 3 bases, and 15 bases lay between the germline ends. Germline values: CDR1 SNHLY, CDR2 FYNNEI. The CDR3 sequence is CASRGGSLVNQPQHF. CDR3 in DNA: TGTGCCAGCAGAGGGGGTAGTTTGGTCAATCAGCCCCAGCATTTT.

This clone has a handful of counts. This chain joins TRBV28 and TRBJ1-3; 7 nucleotides agree with TRBD1. The J segment lost 3 bases and the V segment lost 4 bases, leaving 0 bases of the junction unmatched. This CDR3 is 13 amino acids long. Germline V lookup: CDR1 MDHEN, CDR2 SYDVKM. The CDR3 here is CASSWTGGNTIYF. The CDR3 DNA reads TGTGCCAGCAGTTGGACAGGTGGAAACACCATATATTTT.

The V gene is TRBV30, the J gene TRBJ1-3; unclear D gene. Germline CDR1 GTSNPN, CDR2 SVGIG (reference sequence). V shed 0 bases and J shed 6 bases, with 6 bases lying between them. The CDR3 is made up of 12 amino acids. DNA of the CDR3: TGTGCCTGGAGTGTGTTTGAAAACACCATATATTTT. This translates into CAWSVFENTIYF.

The genes are TRBV7-9 and TRBJ2-3; D possibly corresponds to TRBD1 (6 bases). The CDR3 loop spans 16 amino acids. V was clipped by 6 bases and J by 4 bases, with 20 bases between them. Per the germline V gene, CDR1 is SEHNR and CDR2 is FQNEAQ (reference sequence). Here the CDR3 reads CASRAPGRGASDTQYF. The CDR3 nucleotides are TGTGCCAGCAGGGCGCCGGGCAGGGGAGCGTCAGATACGCAGTATTTT. Drawing the rest from reference TRBV7-9 and TRBJ2-3, the complete variable domain is DTGVSQNPRHKITKRGQNVTFRCDPISEHNRLYWYRQTLGQGPEFLTYFQNEAQLEKSRLLSDRFSAERPKGSFSTLEIQRTEQGDSAMYLCASRAPGRGASDTQYFGPGTRLTVL.

The genes are TRBV27 and TRBJ2-7; D call uncertain. The CDR3 totals 13 residues. Germline V gives CDR1 MNHEY, CDR2 SMNVEV (reference sequence). The V end lost 2 bases, the J end lost 6 bases, and 11 bases lay between the germline ends. The CDR3 coding sequence is TGTGCCAGCAGTTTACCGTCTGGAGCCGAGCAGTACTTC. Protein sequence: CASSLPSGAEQYF.

Turning to this clone: At the DNA level, this CDR3 is encoded by other sequences in the same sample as well. The chain carries TRBV25-1 and TRBJ2-3, with unresolved D. Germline assignment: CDR1 MGHDK and CDR2 SYGVNS. Trimming took off 7 bases at V and 5 bases at J, with 7 bases between the two ends. This CDR3 has 11 residues. The CDR3 DNA reads as TGTGCCAGCACCTGGGGAGATACGCAGTATTTT. Translated: CASTWGDTQYF.

Only one count was recorded for this clone. The chain joins TRBV6-1 to TRBJ1-4, with D possibly being TRBD1 (6 bases). With 1 base removed from V and 8 bases from J, the gap between germline ends came to 14 bases. This CDR3 comprises 15 residues. Looked up from germline, CDR1 is MNHNS and CDR2 is SASEGT. For the CDR3, the DNA is TGTGCCAGCAGTGAAGTAGCAGGGGCGAACGAAAAACTGTTTTTT. Its translation is CASSEVAGANEKLFF.